This T cell receptor (beta chain) was observed in a study of control samples from healthy donors and cancer patients. The V and J ends lost 6 bases and 4 bases respectively, with 15 bases between them. Germline assignment: CDR1 WSHSY and CDR2 SAAADI. This CDR3 spans 14 amino acids. Generated by immunoSEQ multiplex PCR, the TCRdb table keeps only in-frame clones and is missing some. The table records about 39,000 clones, 70% to 90% of them present only once. The TCR originated in a man aged 55-75 years in good health. This chain links TRBV10-2 with TRBJ1-1; possibly TRBD1 for D (5 bases). Sequencing used blood. The CDR3 DNA follows: TGCGCCAGCAGGCCCCCGGGACGTGGCACTGAAGCTTTCTTT. As protein: CASRPPGRGTEAFF.